The next 30 T cell receptor beta chains were all read from a single sample in a study of T cells after yellow fever vaccination. One entry per CDR3 protein results from TCRdb running MiXCR on the 5' RACE reads. The table has some 320,000 distinct CDR3 sequences, 3.5% to 5% seen once. The sequences come from PBMCs, collected 15 days after the yellow fever booster vaccination. The receptors here all came from a man aged 18 to 29 who received the YFV17D yellow fever vaccine.

This clonotype appeared many times. The rearrangement uses TRBV27 and TRBJ1-1; TRBD1 matches at 7 bases. The germline gives CDR1 MNHEY, CDR2 SMNVEV (reference sequence). The J segment lost 1 base and the V segment lost 2 bases, leaving 1 base of the junction unmatched. The CDR3 totals 14 residues. The CDR3 loop reads CASSLKGANTEAFF. In DNA form, the CDR3 reads TGTGCCAGCAGTTTAAAGGGGGCGAACACTGAAGCTTTCTTT.

This clonotype was seen a handful of times. The rearrangement joins TRBV20-1 to TRBJ2-3; unclear D gene. CDR1 DFQATT and CDR2 SNEGSKA come from the germline V gene (reference sequence). The length of the CDR3 is 13 residues. Trimming removed 2 bases at V and 2 bases at J, with 8 bases between. The CDR3 DNA follows: TGCAGTGCTAGATTAGGGATCACAGATACGCAGTATTTT. Translation gives CSARLGITDTQYF.

This clonotype was recorded many times. The V and J genes are TRBV3-1 and TRBJ2-7; the D gene is possibly TRBD1 (7 bases). The CDR3 contains 13 residues. Deletions cut 0 bases from V and 9 bases from J, with 12 bases between. Germline assignment: CDR1 LGHDT and CDR2 YNNKEL (reference sequence). The CDR3 reads CASSQEQGRGQYF. CDR3 coding DNA: TGTGCCAGCAGCCAAGAACAGGGGCGGGGGCAGTACTTC.

The rearrangement links TRBV10-1 to TRBJ2-7, with a tentative D call TRBD1 (5 bases). V gave up 2 bases and J gave up 2 bases, with 13 bases separating them. This CDR3 has 15 amino acids. CDR1 is WNHNN, CDR2 SYGVQD, per germline (reference sequence). CDR3 in amino acids: CASSEETEKPYEQYF. The CDR3, as DNA: TGCGCCAGCAGTGAGGAGACAGAGAAACCCTACGAGCAGTACTTC.

This chain links TRBV29-1 with TRBJ1-1; D ambiguous. The CDR3 sequence is 11 residues long. Germline CDR1 reads SQVTM; CDR2 reads ANQGSEA. V lost 1 base and J 7 bases, leaving 7 bases between the germline ends. The CDR3 loop is CSVEGNGEAFF. The CDR3 nucleotides are TGCAGCGTTGAAGGAAACGGTGAAGCTTTCTTT.

The V gene is TRBV4-1, the J gene TRBJ1-4; D ambiguous. CDR3 length: 12 amino acids. V was clipped by 7 bases and J by 1 base, with 4 bases between them. CDR1 is MGHRA, CDR2 YSYEKL, per germline. The CDR3 sequence: CASKGTNEKLFF. For the CDR3, the DNA is TGCGCCAGCAAGGGAACTAATGAAAAACTGTTTTTT.

The chain recombines TRBV2 with TRBJ1-1; D gene uncertain. With 7 bases removed from V and 1 base from J, the gap between germline ends came to 13 bases. The CDR3 covers 14 residues. From germline, CDR1 is SNHLY and CDR2 FYNNEI. The CDR3: CASKGNDGNTEAFF. The CDR3, as DNA: TGTGCCAGCAAAGGGAACGACGGGAACACTGAAGCTTTCTTT.

A word on this clonotype: A clone one base away is much larger, so this may be a read error. J is TRBJ2-3 and V is TRBV5-1, with TRBD2 matching over 9 bases. Germline loops: CDR1 SGHRS, CDR2 YFSETQ. The J segment lost 4 bases and the V segment lost 1 base, leaving 10 bases of the junction unmatched. The CDR3 consists of 17 residues. The CDR3 region has the DNA TGCGCCAGCAGCTTGCCGTCTGGCGGGGGGGCTCCAGATACGCAGTATTTT. It yields the protein CASSLPSGGGAPDTQYF.

J is TRBJ2-3 and V is TRBV5-1; D is possibly TRBD1 (5 bases). Per the germline V gene, CDR1 is SGHRS and CDR2 is YFSETQ. Trimming took 7 bases from V and 4 from J, leaving 13 bases between them. CDR3 length equals 13 residues. CDR3 nucleotides: TGCGCCAGCCGACAGTTATTTGCAGATACGCAGTATTTT. This encodes CASRQLFADTQYF.

The V gene is TRBV7-6, the J gene TRBJ2-3; 13 positions agree with TRBD2. J was trimmed by 0 bases and V by 5 bases; bases with no gene match: 8. Per the germline V gene, CDR1 is SGHVS and CDR2 is FNYEAQ. The CDR3 sequence is 18 residues long. Written as DNA, the CDR3 is TGTGCCAGCAGCCCCGGGACTAGCGGGGTATCTAGCACAGATACGCAGTATTTT. Encoded protein: CASSPGTSGVSSTDTQYF.

This clonotype was counted between two and nine times. J is TRBJ2-1 and V is TRBV20-1; D call uncertain. The CDR3 totals 10 residues. Between the trimmed V and J ends, which lost 3 bases and 6 bases, there was a span of 3 bases. The germline V gene encodes CDR1 DFQATT and CDR2 SNEGSKA (reference sequence). CDR3: CSASPNEQFF. Here the CDR3 DNA reads TGCAGTGCTAGCCCCAATGAGCAGTTCTTC.

For this clonotype: The junction departs from germline at one end; a sequencing error may be responsible. The rearrangement links TRBV5-1 to TRBJ1-1, with D possibly TRBD1 on 6 matching bases. This CDR3 spans 19 amino acids. Germline V gene sequence: CDR1 SGHRS, CDR2 YFSETQ. The CDR3 DNA is TGCGCCGGCAGCTTGGCCCGAGACCCCACTGGGGGCTTGAACACTGAAGCTTTCTTT. Its protein product is CAGSLARDPTGGLNTEAFF.

This clonotype was observed a few times. The chain is built from TRBV7-9 and TRBJ1-3, with a tentative D call TRBD1 (5 bases). This CDR3 has 16 amino acids. V dropped 5 bases and J dropped 4 bases, with 18 bases sitting between them. The V gene's germline CDR1 is SEHNR and CDR2 FQNEAQ (reference sequence). CDR3: CASSRTDGGMGNTIYF. CDR3 nucleotide sequence: TGTGCCAGCAGCCGCACGGACGGGGGAATGGGAAACACCATATATTTT.

This clonotype was counted a few times. The chain couples TRBV19 to TRBJ1-1; 7 positions match TRBD1. The germline CDR1 and CDR2 sequences are LNHDA and SQIVND (reference sequence). The CDR3 is 16 amino acids. Unmatched junction bases numbered 10, after V lost 5 bases and J lost 1 base. The chain's CDR3 is CASSPTRTGGNTEAFF. The CDR3 coding sequence is TGTGCCAGTAGTCCAACCCGGACAGGCGGGAACACTGAAGCTTTCTTT.

This clonotype came up many times. The chain carries TRBV5-1 and TRBJ1-1; 7 bases line up with TRBD1. Germline CDR1 reads SGHRS; CDR2 reads YFSETQ. Trimming at V came to 4 bases and at J to 6 bases, leaving 3 bases not matched to a gene. The CDR3 loop spans 12 amino acids. The CDR3 sequence is CASSSDRAEAFF. The CDR3, as DNA: TGCGCCAGCAGCAGCGACAGGGCTGAAGCTTTCTTT.

This sequence joins TRBV6-6 and TRBJ2-1; 8 bases align to TRBD2. The CDR3 length is 15 residues. Germline CDR1 reads MNHNY; CDR2 reads SVGAGI (reference sequence). With 5 bases clipped from V and 4 bases from J, the junction kept 7 bases outside the gene matches. CDR3 bases: TGTGCCAGCAGTCCGGGGGGGGGGAAGTACAATGAGCAGTTCTTC. It encodes CASSPGGGKYNEQFF.

This clonotype has a count of ten or more. The chain recombines TRBV20-1 with TRBJ2-3; D possibly uses TRBD1 or TRBD2 (6 bases each). With 6 bases removed from V and 4 bases from J, the gap between germline ends came to 14 bases. This CDR3 contains 13 residues. Per the germline V gene, CDR1 is DFQATT and CDR2 is SNEGSKA (reference sequence). CDR3 coding DNA: TGCAGTGCAAACGGGGGCGGGCCAGATACGCAGTATTTT. Translated: CSANGGGPDTQYF.

This clonotype was detected a few times. The V gene is TRBV11-3, the J gene TRBJ2-1; no clear D. The V gene lost 1 base and the J gene lost 9 bases, with 10 bases spanning the gap. The germline V gene encodes CDR1 SGHNT and CDR2 YENEEA. The CDR3 is 13 amino acids. CDR3 DNA sequence: TGTGCCAGCAGCTTAGTACCGTCAAGTGAGCAGTTCTTC. As protein: CASSLVPSSEQFF.

This clonotype was found a few times. CDR3 bases: TGCGCCAGCAGCCAAGAGTTTCGGGGCCGCAGGTACGAGCAGTACTTC. This encodes CASSQEFRGRRYEQYF. The chain uses TRBV4-1 and TRBJ2-7; perhaps D is TRBD1 or TRBD2 (5 bases each). The CDR3 contains 16 residues. Germline V gene data show CDR1 as MGHRA and CDR2 as YSYEKL. Trimming removed 0 bases from V and 4 bases from J, with 16 bases in between.

This clonotype has at least ten counts. The chain recombines TRBV5-1 with TRBJ1-1; 8 bases agree with TRBD1. The CDR3 loop spans 15 amino acids. CDR1 SGHRS and CDR2 YFSETQ come from the germline V gene. Trimming took 2 bases from V and 10 from J; bases not matched to a gene: 13. As DNA, the CDR3 is TGCGCCAGCAGCTTTAGCGACCAGGGGGCCCGCGCAGCTTTCTTT. It translates to CASSFSDQGARAAFF.

This clonotype was counted ten times or more. The V call is TRBV12-3 or TRBV12-4, the J call TRBJ2-1; D is possibly TRBD2 (6 bases). Trimming removed 6 bases at V and 9 bases at J, with 12 bases between. The CDR3 is 12 amino acids. In DNA, the CDR3 is TGTGCCAGCAGCTTGGGAGGAGGTGAGCAGTTCTTC. Amino acids: CASSLGGGEQFF.

This clonotype was observed a handful of times. The V gene is TRBV5-1, the J gene TRBJ2-1; D possibly uses TRBD1 or TRBD2 (5 bases each). The CDR3 loop spans 14 amino acids. Trimming cost V 4 bases and J 8 bases, with 16 bases left between them. From germline, CDR1 is SGHRS and CDR2 YFSETQ. CDR3 amino acids: CASSARGDRHEQFF. CDR3 in DNA: TGCGCCAGCAGCGCCCGGGGCGACCGTCATGAGCAGTTCTTC.

This clonotype was observed a few times. The V call is TRBV6-5, the J call TRBJ1-2; D gene uncertain. Per germline, CDR1 MNHEY and CDR2 SVGAGI. Trimming shortened V by 2 bases and J by 8 bases, and 12 bases separated the two germline ends. This CDR3 is built from 13 residues. The CDR3 nucleotides read TGTGCCAGCAGTTACGCTCAGTCGGGAGGCTACACCTTC. This gives the protein CASSYAQSGGYTF.

This chain joins TRBV28 and TRBJ2-5; TRBD2 matches 7 bases. The germline CDR1 and CDR2 sequences are MDHEN and SYDVKM. This CDR3 is 15 amino acids long. V was clipped by 3 bases and J by 3 bases; unmatched bases: 7. The CDR3 sequence is CASSFTGRGEETQYF. The CDR3 DNA reads TGTGCCAGCAGTTTTACGGGACGGGGGGAAGAGACCCAGTACTTC.

The V call is TRBV12-3 or TRBV12-4, the J call TRBJ1-5, with 7 bases lining up with TRBD1. V shed 6 bases and J 4 bases; nucleotides not matched to a gene: 9. The CDR3 totals 15 residues. This CDR3 reads CASSPGTVLNQPQHF. The CDR3 nucleotides are TGTGCCAGCAGCCCAGGGACAGTTCTTAATCAGCCCCAGCATTTT.

The chain employs TRBV12-3 or TRBV12-4 and TRBJ1-5, with a possible D match to TRBD1 (5 bases). CDR3 length: 16 residues. The V end lost 4 bases, the J end lost 3 bases, and 16 bases lay between the germline ends. The CDR3 DNA follows: TGTGCCAGCAGTTCCCGGGACCCCAAGTACAATCAGCCCCAGCATTTT. Residues: CASSSRDPKYNQPQHF.

This clonotype came up many times. The CDR3 reads CASSLIWRGGRDTQYF. For the CDR3, the DNA is TGTGCCAGCAGCTTAATTTGGCGGGGGGGCCGGGATACGCAGTATTTT. This sequence joins TRBV7-9 and TRBJ2-3; 9 positions match TRBD2. Germline CDR1 reads SEHNR; CDR2 reads FQNEAQ (reference sequence). This CDR3 has 16 amino acids. After removal of 2 bases from V and 6 bases from J, the junction contained 9 bases not matched to a gene.

This clonotype was seen a few times. This rearrangement joins TRBV7-2 to TRBJ1-5; 8 bases match TRBD1. Germline CDR1 reads SGHTA; CDR2 reads FQGNSA. This CDR3 contains 16 residues. Trimming removed 3 bases from V and 2 bases from J; junction bases left unmatched: 6. The CDR3: CASSFQTGDGNQPQHF. Written as DNA, the CDR3 is TGTGCCAGCAGCTTCCAGACAGGGGACGGCAATCAGCCCCAGCATTTT.

This clonotype was seen ten or more times. The rearrangement uses TRBV7-6 and TRBJ2-5; 10 bases are shared with TRBD2. V dropped 2 bases and J dropped 1; count of bases not matched to a gene: 4. CDR1 SGHVS and CDR2 FNYEAQ come from the germline V gene. This CDR3 region has 16 residues. CDR3 bases: TGTGCCAGCAGCTTAATATCTAGCGGGGGCCAAGAGACCCAGTACTTC. Its translation: CASSLISSGGQETQYF.

This clonotype was observed many times. The gene calls are TRBV11-1 and TRBJ2-7, with 9 bases identical to TRBD2. Germline assignment: CDR1 SGHAT and CDR2 FQDESV (reference sequence). CDR3 length: 16 amino acids. The junction had 9 bases not matched to a gene; V was cut back by 5 bases and J by 1 base. CDR3 in DNA: TGTGCCAGCAGCCTACGCGCGAGCGGGGGGTCCTACGAGCAGTACTTC. It yields the protein CASSLRASGGSYEQYF.